The source of this T cell receptor beta chain is a study of blood T cells in healthy people across ages. Combining a sample-barcoded 5' primer with a J-beta primer mix, a second PCR ran for about 7 to 11 cycles. Each cDNA molecule carried a tag from a template-switch adaptor that contained 12 random nucleotides. MiXCR, applied by TCRdb to the 5' RACE reads, yields one record per CDR3 protein. The top ten hold about 4% of the sample, which has about 1.5 million distinct CDR3 sequences, about 42% seen once. Drawing of peripheral blood yielded ten milliliters from each donor. CDR3 size: 15 residues. The germline V gene has CDR1 SGHTA and CDR2 FQGNSA. V was pared by 6 bases and J by 3 bases, with 10 bases of the junction left unmatched.

The sequenced material came from blood. The genes are TRBV7-2 and TRBJ2-7; TRBD2 agrees at 8 bases. This sequence was found in a woman under 30 in good health. This CDR3 reads CASSYTSGGNYEQYF. For the CDR3, the DNA is TGTGCCAGCAGTTACACTAGCGGAGGAAACTACGAGCAGTACTTC.